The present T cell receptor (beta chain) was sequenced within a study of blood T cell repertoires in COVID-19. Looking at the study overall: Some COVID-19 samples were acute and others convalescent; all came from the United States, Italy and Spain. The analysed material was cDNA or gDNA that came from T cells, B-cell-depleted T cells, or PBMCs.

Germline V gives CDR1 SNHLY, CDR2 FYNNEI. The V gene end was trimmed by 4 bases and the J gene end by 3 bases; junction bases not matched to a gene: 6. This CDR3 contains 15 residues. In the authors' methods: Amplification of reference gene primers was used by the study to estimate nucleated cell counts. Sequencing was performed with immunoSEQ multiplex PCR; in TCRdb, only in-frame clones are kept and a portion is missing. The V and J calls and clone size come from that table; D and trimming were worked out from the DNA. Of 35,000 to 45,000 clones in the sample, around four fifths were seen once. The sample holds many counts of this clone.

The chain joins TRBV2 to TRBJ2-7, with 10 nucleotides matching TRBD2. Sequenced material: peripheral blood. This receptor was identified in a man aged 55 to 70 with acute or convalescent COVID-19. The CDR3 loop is CASSAPLAGGYEQYF. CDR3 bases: TGTGCCAGCAGTGCACCCTTAGCGGGAGGCTACGAGCAGTACTTC.